This TCR beta chain was recovered during a study of T cells after yellow fever vaccination. TCR cDNA was made by 5'RACE template switching, adding a universal primer site and UMIs. TCRdb itself ran the 5' RACE reads through MiXCR, one entry per CDR3 protein. The table shows 300,000 to 350,000 distinct CDR3 sequences, with approximately 4% occurring only once. The germline gives CDR1 SGHTA, CDR2 FQGNSA. There are 15 residues in the CDR3. V lost 0 bases, J lost 7 bases, and 13 bases lay in between. Study observations and caveats: From the bulk population, abundant clonotypes could contaminate and appear within FACS-sorted repertoires. CD4 and CD8 compartments shared a small share of clonotypes. Most clones from primary vaccination were detected again post-booster (96% CD4, approximately 90% CD8).

Ten or more counts support this clonotype. The antigen is not known. The source material was PBMCs, sampled 5 days after the yellow fever booster vaccination. This TCR came from a man between 18 and 35 years old who received the YFV17D yellow fever vaccine. The chain couples TRBV7-2 to TRBJ2-4; the D gene is possibly TRBD2 (5 bases). CDR3 bases: TGTGCCAGCAGCTTAGCACCCTCGGGCGGGAACATTCAGTACTTC. Its protein product is CASSLAPSGGNIQYF.